This TCR beta chain is from a study of control samples from healthy donors and cancer patients. This clone was seen a single time. Some clones are missing from TCRdb's copy, which holds only in-frame ones; the method was immunoSEQ multiplex PCR. This sample has about 100,000 clones; approximately 95% occur once, and the top ten carry over 8%. The clonotype originates from a man aged 18 to 30 in good health. The source material was blood.

Here the CDR3 DNA reads TGTGCCAGCAGTTTCCTTGGACTAGCGGGGGCTACAGATACGCAGTATTTT. Translating gives CASSFLGLAGATDTQYF. The J gene is TRBJ2-3, the V gene TRBV27, with 13 bases that match TRBD2. CDR3 length: 17 amino acids. The J segment lost 3 bases and the V segment lost 3 bases, leaving 6 bases of the junction unmatched. From germline, CDR1 is MNHEY and CDR2 SMNVEV (reference sequence).